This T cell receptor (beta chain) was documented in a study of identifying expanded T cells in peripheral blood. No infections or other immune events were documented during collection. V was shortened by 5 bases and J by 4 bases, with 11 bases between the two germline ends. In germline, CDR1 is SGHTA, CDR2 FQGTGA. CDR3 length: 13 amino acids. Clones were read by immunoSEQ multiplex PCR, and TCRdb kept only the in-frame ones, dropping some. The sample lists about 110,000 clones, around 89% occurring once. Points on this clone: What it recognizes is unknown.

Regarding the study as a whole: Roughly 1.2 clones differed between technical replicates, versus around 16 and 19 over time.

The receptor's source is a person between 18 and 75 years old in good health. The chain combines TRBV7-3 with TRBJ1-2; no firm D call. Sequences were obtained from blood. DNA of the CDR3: TGTGCCAGCAGCCCCGCGGGTGGCTATGGCTACACCTTC. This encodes CASSPAGGYGYTF.